This paragraph reports one TCR beta chain. These data come from a study of cytomegalovirus exposure and HLA in healthy donors. Vbeta (60) and Jbeta (13) primers were used in the PCR. Assay used: immunoSEQ multiplex PCR; TCRdb lists only in-frame clones, some missing. This repertoire shows about 160,000 clones, 80% to 90% found once; its top ten account for 6.4%. With 0 bases removed from V and 6 bases from J, the gap between germline ends came to 15 bases. Per the germline V gene, CDR1 is KGHSH and CDR2 is LQKENI. The CDR3 is 15 amino acids. V usage is TRBV18 and J usage is TRBJ2-7; tentatively, D is TRBD1 (5 bases). The clonotype comes from a man in his forties or fifties in good health and CMV-seropositive. Sequencing was carried out using PBMCs. Here the CDR3 reads CASSPPQGRGSEQYF. CDR3 in DNA: TGTGCCAGCTCACCACCCCAGGGTAGAGGCTCCGAGCAGTACTTC. Full variable domain (outside the CDR3, taken from reference TRBV18 and TRBJ2-7): NAGVMQNPRHLVRRRGQEARLRCSPMKGHSHVYWYRQLPEEGLKFMVYLQKENIIDESGMPKERFSAEFPKEGPSILRIQQVVRGDSAAYFCASSPPQGRGSEQYFGPGTRLTVT.